This T cell receptor beta chain was sequenced during a study of blood T cell repertoires in COVID-19. Study summary: Sites in the United States, Italy and Spain provided acute and convalescent COVID-19 samples. PBMCs, B-cell-depleted T cells, or T cells were the source of the cDNA or gDNA that made up the material.

TCRdb keeps only in-frame clones here, not all; method: immunoSEQ multiplex PCR. This table has roughly 200,000 clones, 82% appearing once. Patients at the Seattle site were enrolled during active infection and followed longitudinally. Germline V gives CDR1 LNHDA, CDR2 SQIVND (reference sequence). CDR3 size: 16 residues. V was pared by 1 base and J by 4 bases, with 16 bases between. The chain joins TRBV19 to TRBJ1-1; possibly TRBD1 for D (5 bases). Specimen: peripheral blood. This receptor was obtained from a woman aged 55-70 years with COVID-19, enrolled during active disease. This chain's CDR3 is CASSIVPTLRGTEAFF. For the CDR3, the DNA is TGTGCCAGTAGTATAGTCCCGACGTTAAGGGGCACTGAAGCTTTCTTT.